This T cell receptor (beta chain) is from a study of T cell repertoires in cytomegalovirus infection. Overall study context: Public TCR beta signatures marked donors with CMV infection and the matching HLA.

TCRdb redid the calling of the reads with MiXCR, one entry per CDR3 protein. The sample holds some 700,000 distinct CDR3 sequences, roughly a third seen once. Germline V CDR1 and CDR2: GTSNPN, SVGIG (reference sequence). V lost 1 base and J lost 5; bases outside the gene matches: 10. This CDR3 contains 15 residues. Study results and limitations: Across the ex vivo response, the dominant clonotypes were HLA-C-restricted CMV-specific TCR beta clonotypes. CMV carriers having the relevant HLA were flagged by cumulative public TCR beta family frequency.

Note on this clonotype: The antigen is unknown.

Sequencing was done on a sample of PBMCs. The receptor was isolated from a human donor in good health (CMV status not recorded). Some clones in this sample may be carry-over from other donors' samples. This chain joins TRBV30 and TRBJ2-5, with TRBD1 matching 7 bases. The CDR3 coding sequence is TGTGCCTGGAGTGCCATAACAGGGGCAGGCGAGACCCAGTACTTC. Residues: CAWSAITGAGETQYF.